This T cell receptor beta chain was recovered during a study of radiation and T cells in renal cell carcinoma. Study-wide results and limits: Baseline intratumoral clonotype presence is unknown without pretreatment biopsies. Top tumor clonotypes rose in blood 2 weeks post-radiation, then contracted.

As to time point: blood 4 weeks post-SBRT, at nephrectomy. As for treatment: 15 Gy SBRT to primary tumor, nephrectomy 4 weeks later. Nephrectomy followed 15 Gy stereotactic body radiation by 4 weeks. The CDR3 contains 16 residues. The V gene end was trimmed by 3 bases and the J gene end by 5 bases; junction bases not matched to a gene: 7. CDR1 is LGHNA and CDR2 is YNFKEQ in the germline V gene. Using immunoSEQ multiplex PCR, the repertoire was profiled, and TCRdb retains in-frame clones only, with some absent. This repertoire shows around 180,000 clones, 88% found once; its top ten account for approximately 10%. In the case of this clone: The antigen is not known.

The sequence was obtained from a woman aged 50 to 60 with renal cell carcinoma. The J gene is TRBJ2-1, the V gene TRBV4-2, with 10 nucleotides matching TRBD2. The sequencing here drew on blood, taken from a patient whose treatment included radiotherapy and nephrectomy. CDR3 coding DNA: TGTGCCAGCAGCCAGGCCGGGACTAGCGTAGACAATGAGCAGTTCTTC. Amino acid sequence: CASSQAGTSVDNEQFF.